This note documents a single T cell receptor beta chain sequence. Its antigen is unknown. These data belong to a study of CD8+ T cells in alopecia areata. cDNA reverse transcribed from extracted RNA served as the sequencing template. Repertoires were generated with immunoSEQ multiplex PCR, while TCRdb's copy carries only in-frame clones and drops some. Of over 200,000 clones detected, about three fifths appear once; the ten largest clones hold around 3.9%. The treatment is: oral pan-JAK inhibitor, 5-10 mg twice daily. Lesional scalp punch biopsies and peripheral blood were collected from alopecia areata patients. V was shortened by 4 bases and J by 4 bases, with 14 bases between the two germline ends. The CDR3 has 15 residues. The V gene's germline CDR1 is MNHEY and CDR2 SMNVEV (reference sequence). Study-wide results and caveats: Both scalp clonality and the expanded CD8+ clones among the top 100 showed a significant decrease with tofacitinib.

The J gene is TRBJ1-3, the V gene TRBV27; the D gene is possibly TRBD1 (5 bases). The TCR comes from a human donor with alopecia areata. The material was CD4+ T cells sorted from blood, obtained at week 4, from a patient treated with tofacitinib. The CDR3 DNA reads TGTGCCAGCAGTTCGGCAGGGAAGTGGGGAAACACCATATATTTT. Amino acid sequence: CASSSAGKWGNTIYF.